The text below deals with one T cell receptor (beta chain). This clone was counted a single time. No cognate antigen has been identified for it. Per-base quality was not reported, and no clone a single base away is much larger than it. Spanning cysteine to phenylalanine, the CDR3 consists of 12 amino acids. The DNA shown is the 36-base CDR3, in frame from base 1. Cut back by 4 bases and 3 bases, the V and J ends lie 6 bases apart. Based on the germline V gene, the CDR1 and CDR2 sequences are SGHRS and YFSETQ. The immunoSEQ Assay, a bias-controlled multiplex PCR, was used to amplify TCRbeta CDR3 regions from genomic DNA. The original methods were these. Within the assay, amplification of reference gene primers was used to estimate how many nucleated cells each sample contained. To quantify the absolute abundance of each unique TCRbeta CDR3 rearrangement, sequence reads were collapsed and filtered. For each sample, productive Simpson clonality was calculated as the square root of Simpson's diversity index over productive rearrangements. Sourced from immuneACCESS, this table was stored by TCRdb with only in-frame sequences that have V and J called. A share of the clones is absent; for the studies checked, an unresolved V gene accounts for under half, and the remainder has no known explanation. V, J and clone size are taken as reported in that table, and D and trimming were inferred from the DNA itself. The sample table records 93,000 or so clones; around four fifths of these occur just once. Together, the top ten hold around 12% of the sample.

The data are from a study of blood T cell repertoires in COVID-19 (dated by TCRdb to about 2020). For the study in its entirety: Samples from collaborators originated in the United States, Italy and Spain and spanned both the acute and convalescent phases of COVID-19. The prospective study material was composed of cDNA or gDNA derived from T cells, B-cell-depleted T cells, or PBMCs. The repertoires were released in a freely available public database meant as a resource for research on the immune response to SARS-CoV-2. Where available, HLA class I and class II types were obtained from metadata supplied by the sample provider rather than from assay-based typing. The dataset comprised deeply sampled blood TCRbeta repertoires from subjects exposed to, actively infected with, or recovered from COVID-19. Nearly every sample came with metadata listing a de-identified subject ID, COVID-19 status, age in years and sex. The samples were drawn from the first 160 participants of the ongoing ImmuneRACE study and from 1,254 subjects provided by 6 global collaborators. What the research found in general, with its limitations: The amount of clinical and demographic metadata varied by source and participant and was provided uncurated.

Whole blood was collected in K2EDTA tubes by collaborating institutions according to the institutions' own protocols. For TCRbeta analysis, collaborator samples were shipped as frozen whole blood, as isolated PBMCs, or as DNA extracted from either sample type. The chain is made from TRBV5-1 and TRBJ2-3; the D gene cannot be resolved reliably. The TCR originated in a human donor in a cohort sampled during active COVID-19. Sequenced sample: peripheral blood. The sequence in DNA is TGCGCCAGCAGCCGGTGGACAGATACGCAGTATTTT. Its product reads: CASSRWTDTQYF.